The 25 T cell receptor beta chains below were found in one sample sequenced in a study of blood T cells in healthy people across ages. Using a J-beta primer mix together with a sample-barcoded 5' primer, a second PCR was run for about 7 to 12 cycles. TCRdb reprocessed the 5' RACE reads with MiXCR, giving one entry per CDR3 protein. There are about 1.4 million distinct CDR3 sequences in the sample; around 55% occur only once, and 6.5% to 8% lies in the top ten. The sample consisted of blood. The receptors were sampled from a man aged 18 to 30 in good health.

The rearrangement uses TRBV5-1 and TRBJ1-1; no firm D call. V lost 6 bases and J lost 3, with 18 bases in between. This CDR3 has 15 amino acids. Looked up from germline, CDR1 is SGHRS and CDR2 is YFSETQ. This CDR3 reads CASKKGSGFDTEAFF. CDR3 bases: TGCGCCAGCAAAAAGGGCAGTGGCTTTGACACTGAAGCTTTCTTT.

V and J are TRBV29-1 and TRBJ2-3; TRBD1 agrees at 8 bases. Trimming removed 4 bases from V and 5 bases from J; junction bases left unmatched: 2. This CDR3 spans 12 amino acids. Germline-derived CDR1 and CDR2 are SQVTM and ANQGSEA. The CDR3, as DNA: TGCAGCGTTGTCAGGGGGCAAGATACGCAGTATTTT. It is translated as CSVVRGQDTQYF.

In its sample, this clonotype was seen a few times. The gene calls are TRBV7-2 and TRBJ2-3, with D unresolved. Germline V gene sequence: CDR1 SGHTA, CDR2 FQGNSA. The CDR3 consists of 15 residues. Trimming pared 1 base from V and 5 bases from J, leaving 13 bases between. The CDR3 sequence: CASSLVGFEVDTQYF. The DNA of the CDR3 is TGTGCCAGCAGCTTAGTGGGGTTTGAGGTAGATACGCAGTATTTT. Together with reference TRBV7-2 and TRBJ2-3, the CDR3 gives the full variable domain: GAGVSQSPSNKVTEKGKDVELRCDPISGHTALYWYRQSLGQGLEFLIYFQGNSAPDKSGLPSDRFSAERTGGSVSTLTIQRTQQEDSAVYLCASSLVGFEVDTQYFGPGTRLTVL.

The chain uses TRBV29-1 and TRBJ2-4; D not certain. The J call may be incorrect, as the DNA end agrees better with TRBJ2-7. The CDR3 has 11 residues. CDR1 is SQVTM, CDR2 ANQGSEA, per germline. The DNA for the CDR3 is TGCAGCGTTTATGGCGTCCACGAGCAGTACTTC. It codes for CSVYGVHEQYF.

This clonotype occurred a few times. The CDR3 region has the DNA TGTGCCAGCAGTTTGGGCACCTCGAGCTCCTACGAGCAGTACTTC. Protein product: CASSLGTSSSYEQYF. This rearrangement joins TRBV28 to TRBJ2-7; unclear D gene. Germline lookup yields CDR1 MDHEN and CDR2 SYDVKM. V lost 3 bases, J lost 0 bases, and 12 bases lay in between. The CDR3 is 15 amino acids.

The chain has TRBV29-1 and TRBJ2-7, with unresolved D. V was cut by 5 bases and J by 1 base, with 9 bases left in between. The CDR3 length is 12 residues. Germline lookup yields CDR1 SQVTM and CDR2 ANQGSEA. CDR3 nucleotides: TGCAGCGTTAGCCTCATATCCTACGAGCAGTACTTC. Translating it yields CSVSLISYEQYF.

The CDR3 here is CSVVGPNYNEQFF. The CDR3 DNA is TGCAGCGTGGTTGGACCCAACTACAATGAGCAGTTCTTC. This chain uses TRBV29-1 with TRBJ2-1, with D uncertain. Trimming pared 6 bases from V and 3 bases from J, leaving 12 bases between. Germline values: CDR1 SQVTM, CDR2 ANQGSEA. This CDR3 contains 13 residues.

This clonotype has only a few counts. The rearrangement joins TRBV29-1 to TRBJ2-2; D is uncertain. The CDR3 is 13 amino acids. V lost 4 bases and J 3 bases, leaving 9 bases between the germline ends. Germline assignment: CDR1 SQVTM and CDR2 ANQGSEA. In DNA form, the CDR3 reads TGCAGCGTTGTGGGTATCGACACCGGGGAGCTGTTTTTT. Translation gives CSVVGIDTGELFF.

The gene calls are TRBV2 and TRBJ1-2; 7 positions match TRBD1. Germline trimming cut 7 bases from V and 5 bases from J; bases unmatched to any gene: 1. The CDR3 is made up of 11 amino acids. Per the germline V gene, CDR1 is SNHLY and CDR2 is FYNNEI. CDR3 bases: TGTGCCAGCACAGGGGGTTATGGCTACACCTTC. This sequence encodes CASTGGYGYTF. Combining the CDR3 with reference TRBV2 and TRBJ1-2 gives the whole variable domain EPEVTQTPSHQVTQMGQEVILRCVPISNHLYFYWYRQILGQKVEFLVSFYNNEISEKSEIFDDQFSVERPDGSNFTLKIRSTKLEDSAMYFCASTGGYGYTFGSGTRLTVV.

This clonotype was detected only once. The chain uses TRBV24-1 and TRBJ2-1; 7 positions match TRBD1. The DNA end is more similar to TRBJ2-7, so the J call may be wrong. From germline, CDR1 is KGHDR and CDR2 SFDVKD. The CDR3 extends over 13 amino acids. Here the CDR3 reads CATSDDRVHEQYF. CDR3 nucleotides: TGTGCCACCAGTGATGACAGGGTCCACGAGCAGTACTTC.

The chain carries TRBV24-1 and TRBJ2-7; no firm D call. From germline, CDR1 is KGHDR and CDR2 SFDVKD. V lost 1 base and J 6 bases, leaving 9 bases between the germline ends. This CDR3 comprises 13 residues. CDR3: CATSDLKGLEQYF. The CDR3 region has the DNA TGTGCCACCAGTGATTTAAAAGGGCTCGAGCAGTACTTC.

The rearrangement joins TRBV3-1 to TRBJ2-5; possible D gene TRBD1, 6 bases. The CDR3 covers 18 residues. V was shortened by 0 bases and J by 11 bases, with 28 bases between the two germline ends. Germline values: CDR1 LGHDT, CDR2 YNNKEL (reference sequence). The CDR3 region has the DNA TGTGCCAGCAGCCAAGATGCCCGTAAGGGGGTAAGTCGAAATGAGCAGTACTTC. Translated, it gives CASSQDARKGVSRNEQYF.

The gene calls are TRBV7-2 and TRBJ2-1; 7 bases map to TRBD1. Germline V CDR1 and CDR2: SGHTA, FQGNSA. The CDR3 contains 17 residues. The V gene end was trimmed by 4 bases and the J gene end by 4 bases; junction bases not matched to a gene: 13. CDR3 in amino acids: CASSSGPGQARYNEQFF. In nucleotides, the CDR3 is TGTGCCAGCAGCTCAGGACCAGGACAGGCGAGATACAATGAGCAGTTCTTC. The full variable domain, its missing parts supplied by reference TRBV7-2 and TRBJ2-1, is GAGVSQSPSNKVTEKGKDVELRCDPISGHTALYWYRQSLGQGLEFLIYFQGNSAPDKSGLPSDRFSAERTGGSVSTLTIQRTQQEDSAVYLCASSSGPGQARYNEQFFGPGTRLTVL.

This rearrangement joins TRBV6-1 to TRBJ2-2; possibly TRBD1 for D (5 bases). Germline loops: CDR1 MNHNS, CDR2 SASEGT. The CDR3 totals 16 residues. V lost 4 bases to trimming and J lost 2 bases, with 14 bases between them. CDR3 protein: CASSGENRPNTGELFF. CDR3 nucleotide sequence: TGTGCCAGCAGTGGTGAAAACAGGCCAAACACCGGGGAGCTGTTTTTT.

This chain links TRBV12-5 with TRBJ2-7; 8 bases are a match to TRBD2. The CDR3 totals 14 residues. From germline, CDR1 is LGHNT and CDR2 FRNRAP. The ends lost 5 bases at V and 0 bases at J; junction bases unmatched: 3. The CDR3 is CASGRSGSSYEQYF. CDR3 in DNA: TGTGCTAGTGGTAGGAGCGGGAGCTCCTACGAGCAGTACTTC. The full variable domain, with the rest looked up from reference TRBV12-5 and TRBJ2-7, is DARVTQTPRHKVTEMGQEVTMRCQPILGHNTVFWYRQTMMQGLELLAYFRNRAPLDDSGMPKDRFSAEMPDATLATLKIQPSEPRDSAVYFCASGRSGSSYEQYFGPGTRLTVT.

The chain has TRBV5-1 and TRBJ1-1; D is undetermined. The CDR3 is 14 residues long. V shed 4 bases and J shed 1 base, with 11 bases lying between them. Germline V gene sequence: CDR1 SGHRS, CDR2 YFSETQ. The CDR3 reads CASSVQRRNTEAFF. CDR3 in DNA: TGCGCCAGCAGCGTACAAAGAAGGAACACTGAAGCTTTCTTT.

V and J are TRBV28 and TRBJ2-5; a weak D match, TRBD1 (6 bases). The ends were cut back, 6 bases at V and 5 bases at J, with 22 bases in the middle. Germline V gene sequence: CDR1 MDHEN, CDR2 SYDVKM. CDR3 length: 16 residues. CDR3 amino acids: CASSRTPGHRLETQYF. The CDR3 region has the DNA TGTGCCAGCAGCCGAACTCCGGGACACCGATTGGAGACCCAGTACTTC.

In DNA, the CDR3 is TGTGCCAGCAGTGCGAAGATACCCCACTACGAGCAGTACTTC. As protein: CASSAKIPHYEQYF. V is TRBV6-2 or TRBV6-3 and J is TRBJ2-4; no clear D gene. The DNA end favors TRBJ2-7, so the J call may be wrong. The CDR3 sequence is 14 residues long. Germline-derived CDR1 and CDR2 are MNHEY and SVGEGT.

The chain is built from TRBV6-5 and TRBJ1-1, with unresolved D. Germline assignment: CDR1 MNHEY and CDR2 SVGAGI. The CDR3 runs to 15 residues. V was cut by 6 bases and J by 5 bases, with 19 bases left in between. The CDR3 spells CASSNTWSKKTEAFF. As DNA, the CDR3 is TGTGCCAGCAGCAACACCTGGTCGAAGAAAACTGAAGCTTTCTTT.

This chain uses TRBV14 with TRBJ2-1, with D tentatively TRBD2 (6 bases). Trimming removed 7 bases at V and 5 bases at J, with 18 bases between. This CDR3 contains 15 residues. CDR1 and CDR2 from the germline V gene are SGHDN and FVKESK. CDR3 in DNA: TGTGCCAGCAAGCGGCGGGACGATACTAACAATGAGCAGTTCTTC. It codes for CASKRRDDTNNEQFF.

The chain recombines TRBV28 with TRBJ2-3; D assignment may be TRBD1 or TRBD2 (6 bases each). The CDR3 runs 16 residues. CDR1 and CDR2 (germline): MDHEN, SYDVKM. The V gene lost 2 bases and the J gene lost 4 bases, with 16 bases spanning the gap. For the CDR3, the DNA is TGTGCCAGCAGTTTAGTGGCGGGACAAGACGCAGATACGCAGTATTTT. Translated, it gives CASSLVAGQDADTQYF.

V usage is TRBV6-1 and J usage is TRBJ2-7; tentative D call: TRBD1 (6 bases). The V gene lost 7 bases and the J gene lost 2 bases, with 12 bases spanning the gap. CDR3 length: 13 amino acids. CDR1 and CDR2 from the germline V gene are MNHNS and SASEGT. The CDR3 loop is CASIRQAPYEQYF. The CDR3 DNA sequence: TGTGCCAGCATAAGACAGGCGCCCTACGAGCAGTACTTC.

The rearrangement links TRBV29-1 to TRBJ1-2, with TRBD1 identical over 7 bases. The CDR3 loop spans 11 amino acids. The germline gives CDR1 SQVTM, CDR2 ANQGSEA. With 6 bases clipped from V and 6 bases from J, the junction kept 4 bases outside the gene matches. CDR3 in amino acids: CSVNRGDGYTF. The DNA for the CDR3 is TGCAGCGTCAACAGGGGCGATGGCTACACCTTC.

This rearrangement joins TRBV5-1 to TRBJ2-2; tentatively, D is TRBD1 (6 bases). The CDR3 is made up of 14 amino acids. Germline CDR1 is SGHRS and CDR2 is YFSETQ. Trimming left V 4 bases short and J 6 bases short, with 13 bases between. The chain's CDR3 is CASSVGGSPGELFF. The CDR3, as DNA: TGCGCCAGCAGCGTTGGGGGCAGCCCCGGGGAGCTGTTTTTT.

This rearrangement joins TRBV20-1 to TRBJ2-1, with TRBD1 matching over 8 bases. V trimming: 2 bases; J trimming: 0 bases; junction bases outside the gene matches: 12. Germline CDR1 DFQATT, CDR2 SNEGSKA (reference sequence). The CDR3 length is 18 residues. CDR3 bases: TGCAGTGCTAGATGGACAGGGACCCACAGAAGCTCCTACAATGAGCAGTTCTTC. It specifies CSARWTGTHRSSYNEQFF.